This entry is about one T cell receptor beta chain. Clones were read by immunoSEQ multiplex PCR, and TCRdb kept only the in-frame ones, dropping some. The table includes approximately 82,000 clones, over 80% detected once. Germline-derived CDR1 and CDR2 are SGHTA and FQGTGA. Between the trimmed V and J ends, which lost 2 bases and 5 bases, there was a span of 15 bases. The CDR3 contains 15 residues. The data stem from a study of siplizumab effects on memory and regulatory T cells. The chain recombines TRBV7-3 with TRBJ2-5; D is perhaps TRBD2 (6 bases). Sequences were obtained from Tregs sorted from blood. This TCR came from a human donor in good health. This CDR3 reads CASSLGGVAGETQYF. The CDR3 region has the DNA TGTGCCAGCAGCTTAGGCGGGGTGGCTGGGGAGACCCAGTACTTC.